This TCR beta chain was sequenced during a study of T cells after yellow fever vaccination (dated by TCRdb to about 2019). In terms of the full investigation: The SMART-Seq v4 Ultra Low Input RNA kit was used to prepare libraries from fractions with low cell numbers. Two healthy male donors made up the cohort, one aged 18 to 30 years and the other aged 30 to 39 years. Blood was collected at multiple timepoints before and after primary and secondary immunization, and bulk PBMC replicates and cell subsets were isolated. To follow T-cell clones before and after both primary and booster YFV17D yellow fever vaccination, bulk TCR alpha and beta repertoires underwent longitudinal sequencing. General findings and caveats noted by the study authors: Compared with the primary T-cell response, the secondary T-cell response was weaker but faster, peaking on day 5 rather than day 15. Most clones expanded after primary vaccination were re-detected after the booster (about 95% of CD4 and roughly 85% of CD8), suggesting broad memory maintenance. Because abundant contaminating clonotypes from the bulk population could be contained in FACS-sorted repertoires, computational filtering was required. Only two donors were included in the study, so the extent to which the findings can be generalized is limited. A small fraction of clonotypes showed up in both the CD4 and CD8 compartments, probably as a result of convergent recombination.

For sequencing, an Illumina NovaSeq 6000 was employed. Synthesis of TCR cDNA relied on 5'RACE template switching, a step that introduced a universal primer site along with unique molecular identifiers. Priming of cDNA synthesis was performed from both the TCR alpha and TCR beta constant segments. Library amplification used two PCR steps, and the second PCR step added sample barcodes and sequencing adapters. Libraries were sequenced on Illumina HiSeq 2500 (2x100 bp) or NovaSeq (2x150 bp). The paper's data handling went like this. Reads were demultiplexed and collapsed into UMI consensus sequences with MIGEC, and V(D)J alignment was performed with MiXCR. Clonotypes responding to the vaccine were identified with edgeR on replicate PBMC samples, with the criteria of FDR below 0.01 and a log2 fold change above 5 up to day 15. Bulk clonotypes were assigned CD4 or CD8 identity according to which sequenced CD4 or CD8 repertoire held them at higher abundance. TCRdb cleaned the public reads at Q25 with fastp, built clones with MiXCR and kept in-frame beta chains. Rows with a matching CDR3 protein are joined into one entry that keeps the most common DNA and genes. The V and J calls and clone size come from TCRdb's table, not from the authors' own analysis. In this sample the table shows hundreds of thousands of distinct CDR3 sequences, approximately 13% of which occur a single time. Of the sample, around 3% is held by the ten largest clones.

As regards this clonotype: The antigen this receptor binds is unknown. The record has no base qualities; no much larger clone is one base away.

The treatment or condition label for this specimen denotes: live attenuated yellow fever vaccine strain. PBMCs were isolated from peripheral blood using a standard Ficoll-Paque protocol. CD4 and CD8 T-cell fractions were isolated with Dynabeads CD4 and CD8 positive selection kits. TriZol was used to extract RNA from bulk PBMCs, CD4 and CD8 fractions, and dextramer-positive and dextramer-negative fractions. The CDR3 spans 13 residues, from the cysteine through the phenylalanine. The DNA shown is the 39-base CDR3, in frame from base 1. V is shortened by 3 bases, J by 12 bases, and the region joining them spans 15 bases. CDR1 and CDR2, per the germline V gene, are SNHLY and FYNNEI.

The receptor comes from a man younger than 35 who received the YFV17D yellow fever vaccine. The V and J genes are TRBV2 and TRBJ1-5; the D gene assignment is ambiguous. The sample in question was CD4+ T cells sorted from PBMCs, obtained 15 days after the yellow fever booster vaccination. The bases are TGTGCCAGCAGTGATAGGGCTAAGAGGGTCCAGCATTTT. Its translation is CASSDRAKRVQHF.